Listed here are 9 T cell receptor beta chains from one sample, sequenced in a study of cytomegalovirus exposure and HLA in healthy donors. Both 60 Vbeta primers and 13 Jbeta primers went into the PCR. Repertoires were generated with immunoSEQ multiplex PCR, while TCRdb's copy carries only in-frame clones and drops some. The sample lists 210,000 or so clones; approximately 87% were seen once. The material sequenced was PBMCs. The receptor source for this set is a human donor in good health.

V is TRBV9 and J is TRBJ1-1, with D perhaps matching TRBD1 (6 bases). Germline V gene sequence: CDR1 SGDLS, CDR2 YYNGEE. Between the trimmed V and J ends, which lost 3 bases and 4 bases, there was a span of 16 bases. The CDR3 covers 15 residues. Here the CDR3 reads CASSAGRGGGTEAFF. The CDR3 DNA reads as TGTGCCAGCAGCGCCGGCAGGGGAGGGGGCACTGAAGCTTTCTTT.

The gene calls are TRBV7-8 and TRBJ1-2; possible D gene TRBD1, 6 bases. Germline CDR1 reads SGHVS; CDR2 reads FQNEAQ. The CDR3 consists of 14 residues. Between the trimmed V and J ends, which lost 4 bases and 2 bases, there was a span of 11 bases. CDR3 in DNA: TGTGCCAGCAGCTCGTTGACAGGCAACTATGGCTACACCTTC. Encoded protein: CASSSLTGNYGYTF.

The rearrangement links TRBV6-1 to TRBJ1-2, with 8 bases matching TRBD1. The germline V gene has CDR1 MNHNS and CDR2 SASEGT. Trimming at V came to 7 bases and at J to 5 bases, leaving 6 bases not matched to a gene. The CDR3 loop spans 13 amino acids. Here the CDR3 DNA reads TGTGCCAGCAAAGGGGACAGGATTTATGGCTACACCTTC. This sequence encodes CASKGDRIYGYTF.

CDR3 DNA sequence: TGTGCCAGCACGGACAGGGACTACAATGAGCAGTTCTTC. Amino acid sequence: CASTDRDYNEQFF. The chain joins TRBV7-2 to TRBJ2-1; 8 bases line up with TRBD1. This CDR3 region has 13 residues. Trimming removed 7 bases from V and 3 bases from J; junction bases left unmatched: 2. Looked up from germline, CDR1 is SGHTA and CDR2 is FQGNSA.

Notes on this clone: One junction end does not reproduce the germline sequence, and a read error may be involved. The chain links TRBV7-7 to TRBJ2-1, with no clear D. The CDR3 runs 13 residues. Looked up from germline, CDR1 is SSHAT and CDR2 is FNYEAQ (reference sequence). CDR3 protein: CASSLASNNEQFF. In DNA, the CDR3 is TGTGCTAGCAGCTTAGCAAGCAACAATGAGCAGTTCTTC. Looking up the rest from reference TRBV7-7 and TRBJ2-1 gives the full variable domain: GAGVSQSPRYKVTKRGQDVTLRCDPISSHATLYWYQQALGQGPEFLTYFNYEAQPDKSGLPSDRFSAERPEGSISTLTIQRTEQRDSAMYRCASSLASNNEQFFGPGTRLTVL.

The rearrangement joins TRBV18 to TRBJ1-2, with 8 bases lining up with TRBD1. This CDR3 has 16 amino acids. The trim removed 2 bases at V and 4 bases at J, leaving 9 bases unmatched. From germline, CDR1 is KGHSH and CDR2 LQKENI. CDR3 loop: CASSPWEGQESYGYTF. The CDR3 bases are TGTGCCAGCTCACCATGGGAGGGACAGGAGAGCTATGGCTACACCTTC. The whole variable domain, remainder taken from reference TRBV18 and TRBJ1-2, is NAGVMQNPRHLVRRRGQEARLRCSPMKGHSHVYWYRQLPEEGLKFMVYLQKENIIDESGMPKERFSAEFPKEGPSILRIQQVVRGDSAAYFCASSPWEGQESYGYTFGSGTRLTVV.

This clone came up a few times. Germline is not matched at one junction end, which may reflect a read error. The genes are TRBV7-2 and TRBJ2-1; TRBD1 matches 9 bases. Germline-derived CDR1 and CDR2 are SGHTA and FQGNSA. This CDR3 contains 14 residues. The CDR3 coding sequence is TGTGCCAGCAGCCCTATTCGACAGGGGGGAACTGCAGTCTTC. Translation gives CASSPIRQGGTAVF.

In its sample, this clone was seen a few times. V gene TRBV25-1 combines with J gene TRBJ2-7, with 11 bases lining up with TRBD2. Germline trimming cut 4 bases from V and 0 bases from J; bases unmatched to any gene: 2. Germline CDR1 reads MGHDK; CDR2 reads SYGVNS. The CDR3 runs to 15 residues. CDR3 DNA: TGTGCCAGCAGTGCGACTAGCGGGATCTCCTACGAGCAGTACTTC. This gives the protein CASSATSGISYEQYF.

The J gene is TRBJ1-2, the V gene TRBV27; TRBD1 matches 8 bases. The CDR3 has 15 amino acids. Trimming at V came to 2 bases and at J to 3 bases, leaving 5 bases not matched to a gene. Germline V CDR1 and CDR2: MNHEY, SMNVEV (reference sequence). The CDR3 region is CASSLTQGAYYGYTF. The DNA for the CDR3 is TGTGCCAGCAGTTTAACCCAGGGGGCTTACTATGGCTACACCTTC.